This T cell receptor beta chain appears in the sequencing data of a study of response to subunit inactivated influenza vaccine. TCRdb ran MiXCR on the RT-PCR reads and lists one entry per CDR3 protein. The profile covers over 400,000 distinct CDR3 sequences, with over 10% appearing a single time and around 13% taken by the ten largest. The V end was cut by 7 bases, the J end by 0 bases, with 6 bases between. The CDR3 covers 12 residues. The receptor comes from a man in his fifties or sixties who received an inactivated influenza vaccine. The specimen was PBMCs from blood, collected 40 to 50 days after vaccination. The chain joins TRBV12-3 or TRBV12-4 to TRBJ1-1; a weak D match, TRBD1 (5 bases). CDR3 sequence: CASTQVNTEAFF. DNA of the CDR3: TGTGCCAGCACACAGGTGAACACTGAAGCTTTCTTT.